One and the same sample provided the 14 T cell receptor beta chains below, sequenced in a study of cytomegalovirus exposure and HLA in healthy donors (TCRdb year 2017). The library was made by the immunoSEQ multiplex PCR assay. TCRdb carries this immuneACCESS record with in-frame sequences only. Its versions omit some clonotypes, under half of them owing to an unresolved V gene in the studies checked, with the rest unexplained. The sample has over 150,000 clones on record, 85% to 90% of them singletons. The top ten hold approximately 2.2% of the sample. Sequenced sample: PBMCs. All receptors come from a human donor in good health.

The rearrangement joins TRBV7-2 to TRBJ1-4, with a weak D call TRBD1 (6 bases). The V end lost 5 bases, the J end lost 7 bases, and 11 bases lay between the germline ends. CDR1 and CDR2 (germline): SGHTA, FQGNSA. The CDR3 is made up of 13 amino acids. CDR3 protein: CASSGIQGEKLFF. The CDR3 nucleotides read TGTGCCAGCAGCGGAATACAGGGTGAAAAACTGTTTTTT.

This clone was detected only once. The chain uses TRBV6-1 and TRBJ2-2; a weak D match, TRBD2 (6 bases). The CDR3 spans 14 residues. CDR1 and CDR2 (germline): MNHNS, SASEGT. V lost 8 bases, J lost 3 bases, and 13 bases lay in between. The CDR3, as DNA: TGTGCCAGCCGCGTGGGAGGCGACACCGGGGAGCTGTTTTTT. Its protein product is CASRVGGDTGELFF.

This clone appeared a single time. The chain recombines TRBV5-1 with TRBJ1-1; TRBD1 is a possible D gene (5 bases). Trimming took 3 bases from V and 5 from J, leaving 11 bases between them. The CDR3 totals 13 residues. CDR1 and CDR2 (germline): SGHRS, YFSETQ. CDR3: CASSSFGGTEAFF. The CDR3 DNA sequence: TGCGCCAGCAGCTCGTTTGGGGGGACTGAAGCTTTCTTT.

This clone was seen once. The genes are TRBV11-2 and TRBJ1-3, with TRBD1 matching 8 bases. J lost 1 base, V lost 5 bases, and 4 bases had no gene match. The CDR3 spans 15 residues. The germline CDR1 and CDR2 sequences are SGHAT and FQNNGV. The CDR3 loop is CASSPDRVSGNTIYF. CDR3 in DNA: TGTGCCAGCAGCCCGGACAGGGTATCTGGAAACACCATATATTTT.

The rearrangement uses TRBV4-1 and TRBJ2-1, with 10 bases identical to TRBD1. There are 21 residues in the CDR3. V shed 4 bases, J shed 5 bases, and the junction held 23 bases outside the gene matches. Germline CDR1 MGHRA, CDR2 YSYEKL. CDR3 nucleotides: TGCGCCAGCAGCCCACGCTCAAACCTATATACCTCAGGACAGGGGGACAATGAGCAGTTCTTC. This translates into CASSPRSNLYTSGQGDNEQFF.

The J gene is TRBJ1-1, the V gene TRBV10-3, with D perhaps TRBD1 (5 bases). V was trimmed by 3 bases and J by 3 bases, leaving 14 bases between them. CDR3 length: 15 amino acids. Germline V gene sequence: CDR1 ENHRY, CDR2 SYGVKD. The CDR3 region has the DNA TGTGCCATCAGTGATAGGCAGGGATGGGACACTGAAGCTTTCTTT. Residues: CAISDRQGWDTEAFF.

The chain is built from TRBV19 and TRBJ2-1, with 12 bases identical to TRBD2. Looked up from germline, CDR1 is LNHDA and CDR2 is SQIVND (reference sequence). J was trimmed by 7 bases and V by 6 bases; bases with no gene match: 7. The CDR3 consists of 15 residues. CDR3 in DNA: TGTGCCAGTAGCACCCTAGCGGGAGGGTATAATGAGCAGTTCTTC. Its protein is CASSTLAGGYNEQFF.

The chain is built from TRBV11-2 and TRBJ1-2; 7 bases line up with TRBD1. This CDR3 is built from 13 residues. V was clipped by 3 bases and J by 6 bases; unmatched bases: 4. Germline-derived CDR1 and CDR2 are SGHAT and FQNNGV. The CDR3 nucleotides read TGTGCCAGCAGCTTGGAGGGGGCCCATGGCTACACCTTC. This translates into CASSLEGAHGYTF. The full variable domain, with the rest looked up from reference TRBV11-2 and TRBJ1-2, is EAGVAQSPRYKIIEKRQSVAFWCNPISGHATLYWYQQILGQGPKLLIQFQNNGVVDDSQLPKDRFSAERLKGVDSTLKIQPAKLEDSAVYLCASSLEGAHGYTFGSGTRLTVV.

The rearrangement joins TRBV6-1 to TRBJ1-2; D remains ambiguous. Trimming removed 3 bases at V and 8 bases at J, with 10 bases between. This CDR3 region has 12 residues. CDR1 and CDR2 (germline): MNHNS, SASEGT. The CDR3 sequence is CASSETGSGYTF. DNA of the CDR3: TGTGCCAGCAGTGAGACTGGGTCCGGCTACACCTTC.

V gene TRBV6-5 combines with J gene TRBJ2-7, with D perhaps matching TRBD1 (6 bases). The CDR3 extends over 13 amino acids. Germline CDR1 and CDR2: MNHEY and SVGAGI. Between the trimmed V and J ends, which lost 6 bases and 5 bases, there was a span of 14 bases. DNA for the CDR3: TGTGCCAGCAGGTGGAGTACAGGGCACGAGCAGTACTTC. It is translated as CASRWSTGHEQYF.

This CDR3 is CASSLREFFSLTGELFF. Here the CDR3 DNA reads TGTGCCAGCAGTTTGCGGGAATTCTTCTCCCTCACCGGGGAGCTGTTTTTT. The chain links TRBV28 to TRBJ2-2, with D possibly TRBD2 on 6 matching bases. The CDR3 length is 17 residues. The V gene lost 3 bases and the J gene lost 4 bases, with 18 bases spanning the gap. In germline, CDR1 is MDHEN, CDR2 SYDVKM.

This rearrangement joins TRBV5-1 to TRBJ2-7, with TRBD1 matching over 7 bases. Germline V gives CDR1 SGHRS, CDR2 YFSETQ. V was pared by 2 bases and J by 0 bases, with 11 bases of the junction left unmatched. The CDR3 runs 17 residues. CDR3 region: CASSLPRGTESSYEQYF. The CDR3 DNA reads TGCGCCAGCAGCTTACCCCGAGGGACAGAAAGCTCCTACGAGCAGTACTTC.

This clone came up a few times. The junction shows a germline mismatch at one end, possibly a read error. The chain carries TRBV29-1 and TRBJ2-7; D possibly corresponds to TRBD1 (6 bases). The CDR3 is made up of 8 amino acids. Germline-derived CDR1 and CDR2 are SQVTM and ANQGSEA. The CDR3 loop is CSRGDTHF. In DNA, the CDR3 is TGCAGCCGTGGGGACACGCACTTC.

The chain is built from TRBV7-8 and TRBJ2-3; 10 bases are shared with TRBD2. Germline V gene lookup returns CDR1 SGHVS and CDR2 FQNEAQ. The CDR3 is 17 residues long. V shed 4 bases, J shed 1 base, and the junction held 8 bases outside the gene matches. The CDR3 sequence: CASSSSGGIGGTDTQYF. CDR3 nucleotides: TGTGCCAGCAGCTCTAGCGGGGGTATCGGAGGCACAGATACGCAGTATTTT.